These T cell receptor beta chains were read from a single sample in a study of T cells in Graves' hyperthyroidism and ophthalmopathy. TCRdb re-analysed the multiplex PCR reads in MiXCR, keeping a single row per CDR3 protein. Of 370,000 or so distinct CDR3 sequences listed, about 15% are singletons. The specimen sequenced was blood. The receptors derive from a woman aged 18-35 years with Graves' hyperthyroidism that later progressed to Graves' ophthalmopathy. Both conserved end residues are part of each CDR3. A D gene is named only where the DNA matches it firmly. Expanded clones are given a class, and other clones once, few, many or no size at all.

V	size	J	D	CDR3	DNA
TRBV6-5	many	TRBJ2-3	.	CASSYSKPTDTQYF	TGTGCCAGCAGTTACTCGAAACCTACAGATACGCAGTATTTT
TRBV30	many	TRBJ2-2	TRBD1	CAWTSGQGGTGELFF	TGTGCCTGGACTTCTGGACAGGGTGGCACCGGGGAGCTGTTTTTT
TRBV20-1	many	TRBJ1-4	.	CSARVPGMKEKLFF	TGCAGTGCTAGAGTACCGGGGATGAAAGAAAAACTGTTTTTT
TRBV6-6	.	TRBJ2-7	TRBD2	CASSYSASGRPEQYF	TGTGCCAGCAGTTACTCCGCTAGCGGGAGACCCGAGCAGTACTTC
TRBV7-8	many	TRBJ1-1	.	CASSFSSGNTEAFF	TGTGCCAGCAGCTTTTCATCAGGGAACACTGAAGCTTTCTTT
TRBV24-1	.	TRBJ2-7	TRBD1	CATSPTGTGAYEQYF	TGTGCCACCAGTCCGACCGGGACAGGGGCCTACGAGCAGTACTTC
TRBV11-2	.	TRBJ2-7	.	CASSVVMGGEQYF	TGTGCCAGCAGCGTAGTAATGGGTGGCGAGCAGTACTTC
TRBV3-1	.	TRBJ1-2	.	CASSLLGSAEVGYTF	TGTGCCAGCAGCTTGTTGGGCAGCGCGGAGGTCGGCTACACCTTC
TRBV3-1	many	TRBJ2-7	.	CASSQGGPGEQYF	TGTGCCAGCAGCCAAGGGGGGCCGGGCGAGCAGTACTTC
TRBV30	few	TRBJ1-5	TRBD1	CAWSDSRGFQPQHF	TGTGCCTGGAGTGACTCCAGGGGGTTTCAGCCCCAGCATTTT
TRBV5-5	.	TRBJ2-7	.	CASSLMGVSGLYEQYF	TGTGCCAGCAGCCTCATGGGGGTATCCGGCCTCTACGAGCAGTACTTC
TRBV28	many	TRBJ1-2	.	CASSRGRKTNYGYTF	TGTGCCAGCAGTCGTGGACGGAAAACTAACTATGGCTACACCTTC
TRBV6-1	.	TRBJ2-7	.	CASRKQGLYEQYF	TGTGCCAGCAGGAAACAGGGTCTCTACGAGCAGTACTTC
TRBV7-2	many	TRBJ2-7	.	CASSLSSYYEQYF	TGTGCCAGCAGCTTGAGTTCGTACTACGAGCAGTACTTC
TRBV20-1	.	TRBJ2-3	TRBD2	CSAIRPTFGTSGRPTDTQYF	TGCAGTGCTATCCGCCCCACATTCGGGACTAGCGGGAGGCCCACAGATACGCAGTATTTT
TRBV5-6	.	TRBJ2-7	TRBD1	CASSSIGQGGTYEQYF	TGTGCCAGCAGCTCGATAGGACAGGGGGGGACCTACGAGCAGTACTTC
TRBV28	many	TRBJ2-7	.	CATISSPLYEQYF	TGTGCCACAATTTCGTCCCCCCTCTACGAGCAGTACTTC
TRBV24-1	.	TRBJ2-2	TRBD2	CATSDWLAGVNTGELFF	TGTGCCACCAGTGATTGGCTTGCGGGGGTGAACACCGGGGAGCTGTTTTTT
TRBV11-2	many	TRBJ2-3	.	CASSFMSRDRQATDTQYF	TGTGCCAGCAGCTTTATGAGCCGAGACAGGCAAGCCACAGATACGCAGTATTTT
TRBV6-1	few	TRBJ2-6	.	CASSFDTSGANVLTF	TGTGCCAGCAGTTTCGACACCTCTGGGGCCAACGTCCTGACTTTC
TRBV3-1	once	TRBJ1-1	.	CASSRQPMNTEAFF	TGTGCCAGCAGCCGACAGCCCATGAACACTGAAGCTTTCTTT
TRBV24-1	few	TRBJ2-1	.	CATSDSGTVGGNEQFF	TGTGCCACCAGTGATTCGGGGACAGTAGGAGGGAATGAGCAGTTCTTC
TRBV3-1	few	TRBJ2-1	TRBD2	CASSLAGLGSNEQFF	TGTGCCAGCAGCCTGGCGGGACTAGGTTCTAATGAGCAGTTCTTC
TRBV11-2	many	TRBJ2-3	.	CASSLGEANTQYF	TGTGCCAGCAGCTTAGGGGAGGCAAATACGCAGTATTTT
TRBV5-8	.	TRBJ2-6	.	CASSFIREVGVLTF	TGTGCCAGCAGCTTCATCAGGGAAGTTGGGGTCCTGACTTTC
TRBV19	.	TRBJ2-7	.	CASSIGGTVPSYEQYF	TGTGCCAGTAGTATCGGGGGGACAGTACCGTCCTACGAGCAGTACTTC
TRBV10-3	few	TRBJ2-5	.	CAIRGTLQETQYF	TGTGCCATCCGGGGGACCTTACAAGAGACCCAGTACTTC
TRBV5-4	few	TRBJ1-1	.	CASSLNHQNTEAFF	TGTGCCAGCAGCTTGAATCACCAGAACACTGAAGCTTTCTTT
TRBV29-1	.	TRBJ2-5	.	CSVKGLLGETQYF	TGCAGCGTGAAGGGTTTACTGGGGGAGACCCAGTACTTC
TRBV24-1	.	TRBJ2-4	TRBD1	CATSDLMPGQQNIQYF	TGTGCCACCAGTGATCTTATGCCGGGACAGCAAAACATTCAGTACTTC
TRBV12-3/TRBV12-4	many	TRBJ2-1	TRBD1	CASTRGQGNYNEQFF	TGTGCCAGCACCCGGGGACAGGGGAACTACAATGAGCAGTTCTTC
TRBV6-2/TRBV6-3	few	TRBJ2-3	.	CASSYSEGALIADTQYF	TGTGCCAGCAGTTACTCGGAGGGGGCGCTTATCGCAGATACGCAGTATTTT
TRBV19	.	TRBJ1-2	.	CASSKAWDTYGYTF	TGTGCCAGTAGTAAGGCCTGGGACACCTATGGCTACACCTTC
TRBV5-1	few	TRBJ2-7	TRBD2	CASSLEPGLAGGSYEQYF	TGCGCCAGCAGCTTGGAACCGGGACTAGCGGGAGGAAGCTACGAGCAGTACTTC
TRBV28	.	TRBJ1-2	.	CAGSLGGGPKNDGYTF	TGTGCCGGCAGTTTGGGGGGCGGGCCGAAGAATGATGGCTACACCTTC
TRBV5-6	.	TRBJ2-5	.	CASSFRHQETQYF	TGTGCCAGCAGCTTCCGACACCAAGAGACCCAGTACTTC
TRBV9	few	TRBJ2-1	.	CASSPRWLAQGQFF	TGTGCCAGCAGCCCCCGATGGTTGGCCCAGGGGCAGTTCTTC
TRBV15	.	TRBJ1-4	.	CATSRDPTTNEKLFF	TGTGCCACCAGCAGAGATCCGACCACTAATGAAAAACTGTTTTTT
TRBV5-1	.	TRBJ1-1	.	CASSIKGGVETEAFF	TGCGCCAGCAGCATAAAGGGCGGGGTAGAGACTGAAGCTTTCTTT
TRBV2	many	TRBJ1-5	TRBD1	CASSEDRDRYQPQHF	TGTGCCAGCAGTGAAGACCGGGACAGGTATCAGCCCCAGCATTTT
TRBV6-2/TRBV6-3	.	TRBJ2-5	.	CASSYPGSETRYF	TGTGCCAGCAGTTACCCAGGGTCGGAGACCCGGTACTTC
TRBV11-2	few	TRBJ2-3	TRBD2	CASRNLAGVLSDTQYF	TGTGCCAGCAGGAACTTAGCGGGAGTCCTTTCAGATACGCAGTATTTT
TRBV13	.	TRBJ1-6	.	CASSLGGSINSPLHF	TGTGCCAGCAGCTTAGGGGGGTCGATTAATTCACCCCTCCACTTT
TRBV20-1	many	TRBJ1-1	.	CSARDLGTRAFF	TGCAGTGCTAGAGATCTCGGGACGAGGGCTTTCTTT
TRBV30	few	TRBJ2-6	.	CAWSVKGVANVLTF	TGTGCCTGGAGTGTAAAGGGGGTGGCCAACGTCCTGACTTTC
TRBV11-2	.	TRBJ1-4	.	CASSPRVGTEINPREKLFF	TGTGCCAGCAGCCCGAGAGTAGGGACCGAGATTAACCCGAGGGAAAAACTGTTTTTT
TRBV19	.	TRBJ2-5	.	CASSIAGPQETQYF	TGTGCCAGTAGTATCGCCGGGCCTCAAGAGACCCAGTACTTC
TRBV7-2	many	TRBJ1-6	.	CASRPGGGVALHF	TGTGCCAGCAGACCAGGAGGGGGGGTAGCCCTCCACTTT
TRBV5-1	many	TRBJ1-2	.	CASHSEADGSSYTF	TGCGCCAGCCATTCCGAAGCCGACGGGTCTAGCTACACCTTC
TRBV5-1	.	TRBJ2-7	TRBD2	CASSWTSATYEQYF	TGCGCCAGCTCATGGACTAGCGCGACCTACGAGCAGTACTTC
TRBV27	few	TRBJ2-7	.	CASKVGVLGDEQYF	TGTGCCAGCAAGGTGGGGGTTTTAGGGGACGAGCAGTACTTC
TRBV6-5	.	TRBJ2-3	TRBD2	CASSYRREGGDTQYF	TGTGCCAGCAGTTACCGGCGGGAGGGGGGAGATACGCAGTATTTT
TRBV7-2	.	TRBJ2-1	.	CASSLIGSTNEQFF	TGTGCCAGCAGCTTAATTGGGTCTACCAATGAGCAGTTCTTC
TRBV7-9	many	TRBJ2-7	TRBD1	CASSPGTGSPYEQYF	TGTGCCAGCAGCCCGGGGACAGGGAGTCCCTACGAGCAGTACTTC
TRBV11-2	.	TRBJ2-7	.	CASSIEGGAYEQCF	TGTGCCAGCAGCATAGAAGGCGGGGCTTACGAGCAGTGCTTC